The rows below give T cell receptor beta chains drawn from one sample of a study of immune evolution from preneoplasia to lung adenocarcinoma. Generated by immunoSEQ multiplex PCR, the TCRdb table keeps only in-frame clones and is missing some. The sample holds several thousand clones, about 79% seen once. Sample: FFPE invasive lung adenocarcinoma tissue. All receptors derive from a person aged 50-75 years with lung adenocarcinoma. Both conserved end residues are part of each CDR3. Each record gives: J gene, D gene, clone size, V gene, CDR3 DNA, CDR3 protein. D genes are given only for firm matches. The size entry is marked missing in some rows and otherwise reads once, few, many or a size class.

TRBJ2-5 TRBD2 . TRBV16 TGTGCCAGCAGCCGAACTAGCGGGAGAGAGACCCAGTACTTC CASSRTSGRETQYF
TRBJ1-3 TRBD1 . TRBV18 TGTGCCAGCAAAACAGGGGGCACTGGAAACACCATATATTTT CASKTGGTGNTIYF
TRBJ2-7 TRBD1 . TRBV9 TGTGCCAGCAGCGAGGGACAGGGGCTCTACGAGCAGTACTTC CASSEGQGLYEQYF
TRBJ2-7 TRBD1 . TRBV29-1 TGCAGCGTTGAGACTGGACAGGGGGTTCGCGAGCAGTACTTC CSVETGQGVREQYF
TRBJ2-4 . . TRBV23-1 TGCGCCAGCACGACAGACAGTACTAGGGGAGCCAAAAACATTCAGTACTTC CASTTDSTRGAKNIQYF
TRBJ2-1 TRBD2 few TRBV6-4 TGTGCCAGCAGTGACCTAGCGGGAACTACCTACAATGAGCAGTTCTTC CASSDLAGTTYNEQFF
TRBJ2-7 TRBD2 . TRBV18 TGTGCCAGCTCACCCCCGGGACTAGTCTTGAGGGAGCAGTACTTC CASSPPGLVLREQYF
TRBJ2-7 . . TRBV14 TGTGCCAGCAGCCAGTTCGTCGGGACTTCCTACGAGCAGTACTTC CASSQFVGTSYEQYF
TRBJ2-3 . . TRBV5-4 TGTGCCAGCAGCCAAGATCTGTGGGAGACTCGAGATACGCAGTATTTT CASSQDLWETRDTQYF
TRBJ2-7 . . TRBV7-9 TGTGCCAGCAGCTTAGGGGGCGACGGGACCTACGAGCAGTACTTC CASSLGGDGTYEQYF
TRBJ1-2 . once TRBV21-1 TGTGCCAGCAGGAGGGGACAGGGAGACTATGGCTACACCTTC CASRRGQGDYGYTF
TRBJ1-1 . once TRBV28 TGTGCCAGCAGTTTATCTATGTCGAGGGAAGCTTTCTTT CASSLSMSREAFF
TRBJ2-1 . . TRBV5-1 TGCGCCAGCAGCTTGGGTGACTACAATGAGCAGTTCTTC CASSLGDYNEQFF
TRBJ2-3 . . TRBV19 TGTGCCAGTAGTATGATATGGGGACGTCGCACAGATACGCAGTATTTT CASSMIWGRRTDTQYF
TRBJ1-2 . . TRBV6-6 TGTGCCAGCAGTTACTCGATGGGGTACTATGGCTACACCTTC CASSYSMGYYGYTF
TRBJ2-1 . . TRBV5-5 TGTGCCAGCAGCTCCACCTTCTATGGCTCCTACAATGAGCAGTTCTTC CASSSTFYGSYNEQFF
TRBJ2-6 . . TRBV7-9 TGTGCCAGCAGCTTAGAAAGGGGCAGCCTCCAACGTCCTAAGAGTGTCCTGACTTTC CASSLERGSLQRPKSVLTF
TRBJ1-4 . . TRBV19 TGTGCCAGTAGTTACCGGGACTTGTACGAACTGTTTTTT CASSYRDLYELFF
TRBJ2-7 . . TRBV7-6 TGTGCCAGCAGCTTAGGCCAGGTTCCCTACGAGCAGTACTTC CASSLGQVPYEQYF
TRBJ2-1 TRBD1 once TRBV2 TGTGCCAGCAGTTCCCCCCGGGACAGGGCTTCGGACAATGAGCAGTTCTTC CASSSPRDRASDNEQFF
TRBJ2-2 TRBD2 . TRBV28 TGTGCCAGCAGTCCCTCCCTAGCGGGAGGGCCGGGCACCGGGGAGCTGTTTTTT CASSPSLAGGPGTGELFF
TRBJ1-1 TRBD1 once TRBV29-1 TGCAGCGCCAGCGGGAGACAGGGGAACACTGAAGCTTTCTTT CSASGRQGNTEAFF
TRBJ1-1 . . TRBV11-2 TGTGCCAGCAGCCCGTTAGACCTCACTGAAGCTTTCTTT CASSPLDLTEAFF
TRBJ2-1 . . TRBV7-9 TGTGCCAGCAGCTTAAGAGCCGGTGATGGCTCCTACAATGAGCAGTTCTTC CASSLRAGDGSYNEQFF
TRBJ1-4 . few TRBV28 TGTGCCAGCAGTTTATCCCAGATGAATGAAAAACTGTTTTTT CASSLSQMNEKLFF
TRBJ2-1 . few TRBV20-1 TGCAGTGCTAGTATCGATGAGCAGTTCTTC CSASIDEQFF
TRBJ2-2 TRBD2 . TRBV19 TGTGCCAGTAGTATAGGCACTAGCGGGAGTTCGGACACCGGGGAGCTGTTTTTT CASSIGTSGSSDTGELFF
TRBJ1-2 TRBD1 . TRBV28 TGTGCCAGCACTAATCCAAGGACAGGGCTTAACTATGGCTACACCTTC CASTNPRTGLNYGYTF
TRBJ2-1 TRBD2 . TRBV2 TGTGCCAGCAGTGCTGGGACTAGCAATGAGCAGTTCTTC CASSAGTSNEQFF
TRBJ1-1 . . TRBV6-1 TGTGCCAGCAGTGACGGGGGGACCACTGAAGCTTTCTTT CASSDGGTTEAFF
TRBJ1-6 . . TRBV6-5 TGTGCCAGCAAGAGTGACCCCACCTATAATTCACCCCTCCACTTT CASKSDPTYNSPLHF
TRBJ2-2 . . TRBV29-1 TGCAGCGTTTCAGGAGGGTATACCGGGGAGCTGTTTTTT CSVSGGYTGELFF
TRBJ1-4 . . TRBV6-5 TGTGCCAGCAGTTACTATGGGACCGGAAAACTGTTTTTT CASSYYGTGKLFF
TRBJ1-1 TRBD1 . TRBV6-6 TGTGCCAGCACCATAGACAGGGACCACACTGAAGCTTTCTTT CASTIDRDHTEAFF
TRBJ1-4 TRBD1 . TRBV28 TGTGCCAGCAGTTCAACAGGGGACGAGGAAAAACTGTTTTTT CASSSTGDEEKLFF
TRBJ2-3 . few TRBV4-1 TGCGCCAGCAGCCTAGAGGGAGGTAGCGGCACAGATACGCAGTATTTT CASSLEGGSGTDTQYF
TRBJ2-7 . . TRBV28 TGTGCCTGCGGGAGGGGACAGGGTTTCGAGCAGTACTTC CACGRGQGFEQYF
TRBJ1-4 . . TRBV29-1 TGCAGCGTAGGGCGCCCCAATGAAAAACTGTTTTTT CSVGRPNEKLFF
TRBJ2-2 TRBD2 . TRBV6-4 TGTGCCAGCAGCGCTAGCGGAACCACCGGGGAGCTGTTTTTT CASSASGTTGELFF
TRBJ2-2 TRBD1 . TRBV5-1 TGCGCCAGCAGCTTTAACCGGGACAGGGGGGAGCTGTTTTTT CASSFNRDRGELFF
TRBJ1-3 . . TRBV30 TGTGCCTGGAAAGGGATCGGAAACACCATATATTTT CAWKGIGNTIYF
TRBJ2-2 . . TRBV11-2 TGTGCCAGCAGCTTAGATTTGTGGCTGAACACCGGGGAGCTGTTTTTT CASSLDLWLNTGELFF
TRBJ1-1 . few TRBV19 TGTGCCAGTAGTATCTGGGCAACCATGAACACTGAAGCTTTCTTT CASSIWATMNTEAFF
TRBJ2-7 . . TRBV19 TGTGCCAGTAGTATTGGGCCGGCAAGCAAATACGAGCAGTACTTC CASSIGPASKYEQYF
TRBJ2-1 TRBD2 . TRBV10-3 TGTGCCACCCAAGGAGGGCTAGCGGGGAAAAATGAGCAGTTCTTC CATQGGLAGKNEQFF
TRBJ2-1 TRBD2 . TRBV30 TGTGCCTGGGACCCGACTAGCGGGAGCTACAATGAGCAGTTCTTC CAWDPTSGSYNEQFF
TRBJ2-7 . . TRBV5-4 TGTGCCAGCAGCTTGCCCCAGGACGAGCAGTACTTC CASSLPQDEQYF
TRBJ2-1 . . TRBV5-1 TGCGCCAGCAGCTTGGTGAGATCAAGTGGGGACAATGAGCAGTTCTTC CASSLVRSSGDNEQFF
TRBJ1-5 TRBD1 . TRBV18 TGTGCCAGCTCACCCAGGACAGGTTCCGATCAGCCCCAGCATTTT CASSPRTGSDQPQHF
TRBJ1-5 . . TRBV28 TGTGCCAGCAGTTTATCTGCCGGGCTTGGACAGCCCCAGCATTTT CASSLSAGLGQPQHF
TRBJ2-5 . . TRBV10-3 TGTGCCATCAGTGAGGGGGGGGAGACCCAGTACTTC CAISEGGETQYF
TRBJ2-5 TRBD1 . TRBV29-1 TGCAGCTGTGGGCCGGGACAGGGAGAAGAGACCCAGTACTTC CSCGPGQGEETQYF
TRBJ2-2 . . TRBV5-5 TGTGCCAGCAGCCCCGGACTAGGGGGAATCCTAGGACCCGGGGAGCTGTTTTTT CASSPGLGGILGPGELFF
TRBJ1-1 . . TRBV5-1 TGCGCCAGCAGCTACCGGATCCAAGGGACTGAAGCTTTCTTT CASSYRIQGTEAFF